These 18 T cell receptor beta chains were all obtained from the same sample, sequenced in a study of T cells in Graves' hyperthyroidism and ophthalmopathy. RNA transcripts provided the source from which TCR beta CDR3 regions were amplified. The TCR CDR3 first-round RT-PCR relied on the HTBI primer set. TCRdb ran MiXCR on the multiplex PCR reads and lists one entry per CDR3 protein. The repertoire consists of some 550,000 distinct CDR3 sequences, with less than 25% occurring once and the leading ten covering around a quarter. The sample was blood. The receptor source for this set is a man aged 18 to 29 with Graves' hyperthyroidism.

This clonotype showed up many times. The chain recombines TRBV2 with TRBJ2-7; TRBD1 is a possible D gene (5 bases). Germline values: CDR1 SNHLY, CDR2 FYNNEI. Trimming removed 5 bases from V and 3 bases from J, with 17 bases in between. The length of the CDR3 is 15 residues. This CDR3 reads CASSPIPGLGYEQYF. DNA for the CDR3: TGTGCCAGCAGTCCAATCCCAGGGTTGGGCTACGAGCAGTACTTC.

This clonotype was detected many times. V and J are TRBV19 and TRBJ1-1; D call uncertain. V was clipped by 1 base and J by 3 bases, with 9 bases between them. CDR3 length: 14 amino acids. In germline, CDR1 is LNHDA, CDR2 SQIVND (reference sequence). CDR3 in amino acids: CASSIGNLHTEAFF. The CDR3 DNA is TGTGCCAGTAGTATAGGGAATCTTCACACTGAAGCTTTCTTT.

This clonotype was seen ten or more times. This CDR3 is CASSEAGNKQPQHF. The CDR3 DNA is TGTGCCAGCAGTGAAGCGGGCAACAAACAGCCCCAGCATTTT. The rearrangement links TRBV2 to TRBJ1-5; D unresolved. The CDR3 spans 14 residues. Between the trimmed V and J ends, which lost 0 bases and 7 bases, there was a span of 10 bases. The V gene's germline CDR1 is SNHLY and CDR2 FYNNEI.

Ten or more counts support this clonotype. This sequence joins TRBV4-1 and TRBJ2-5; maybe TRBD1 (5 bases). The CDR3 has 14 residues. CDR1 is MGHRA, CDR2 YSYEKL, per germline. V was clipped by 2 bases and J by 1 base, with 8 bases between them. CDR3 residues: CASSQRQRQETQYF. The CDR3 region has the DNA TGCGCCAGCAGCCAACGACAGCGCCAAGAGACCCAGTACTTC.

A note on this clonotype: A single base separates this from a much larger clone, so it may be a read error. This rearrangement joins TRBV12-3 or TRBV12-4 to TRBJ1-1; TRBD1 matches at 7 bases. CDR3 size: 17 residues. The CDR3 spells CASSLRQGVGMNTEACF. The CDR3 coding sequence is TGTGCCAGCAGTTTACGGCAGGGGGTAGGCATGAACACTGAAGCTTGCTTT.

This clonotype was observed a handful of times. The rearrangement joins TRBV15 to TRBJ2-5; a weak D match, TRBD1 (6 bases). In germline, CDR1 is LNHNV, CDR2 YYDKDF (reference sequence). V was clipped by 3 bases and J by 0 bases, with 14 bases between them. The CDR3 sequence is 16 residues long. CDR3 sequence (DNA): TGTGCCACCAGCAGTAGCCCGGGACACTACCAAGAGACCCAGTACTTC. It yields the protein CATSSSPGHYQETQYF.

This clonotype showed up many times. The V call is TRBV18, the J call TRBJ2-7; 10 bases match TRBD1. Germline loops: CDR1 KGHSH, CDR2 LQKENI. The J segment lost 6 bases and the V segment lost 3 bases, leaving 5 bases of the junction unmatched. This CDR3 contains 14 residues. In DNA form, the CDR3 reads TGTGCCAGCTCACCTGGACAGGGGGGAGGCGAGCAGTACTTC. Translation gives CASSPGQGGGEQYF.

This clonotype was counted many times. The junction departs from the called germline gene at one end, perhaps through a read error. The rearrangement joins TRBV5-1 to TRBJ1-1, with no clear D. The CDR3 sequence is 11 residues long. The V gene's germline CDR1 is SGHRS and CDR2 YFSETQ. CDR3 loop: CASRSGTEAFF. The CDR3 nucleotides read TGTGCCAGCAGATCCGGGACTGAAGCTTTCTTT. Full variable domain (remainder filled in from reference TRBV5-1 and TRBJ1-1): KAGVTQTPRYLIKTRGQQVTLSCSPISGHRSVSWYQQTPGQGLQFLFEYFSETQRNKGNFPGRFSGRQFSNSRSEMNVSTLELGDSALYLCASRSGTEAFFGQGTRLTVV.

This clonotype was seen only once. The chain employs TRBV6-5 and TRBJ1-2; the match to TRBD1 covers 7 bases. Unmatched junction bases numbered 7, after V lost 0 bases and J lost 3 bases. The length of the CDR3 is 16 residues. Germline V gene data show CDR1 as MNHEY and CDR2 as SVGAGI. The CDR3 region has the DNA TGTGCCAGCAGTTACTCGGCTACAGGGGAGGACTATGGCTACACCTTC. Translated, it gives CASSYSATGEDYGYTF.

This clonotype was counted many times. The chain recombines TRBV11-2 with TRBJ2-7; D ambiguous. V was shortened by 5 bases and J by 6 bases, with 17 bases between the two germline ends. The germline V gene has CDR1 SGHAT and CDR2 FQNNGV. CDR3 length equals 14 residues. DNA for the CDR3: TGTGCCAGCAGCCAGTTCTGGACCCCGGGCGAGCAGTACTTC. The encoded protein is CASSQFWTPGEQYF.

There are a few counts of this clonotype. This sequence joins TRBV12-3 or TRBV12-4 and TRBJ2-6, with D possibly matching TRBD1 (6 bases). V gave up 5 bases and J gave up 2 bases, with 19 bases separating them. CDR3 length: 18 residues. CDR3 amino acids: CASSESDSVVTGANVLTF. CDR3 DNA sequence: TGTGCCAGCAGTGAATCGGACAGCGTCGTAACTGGGGCCAACGTCCTGACTTTC.

The table lists this clonotype with many counts. V gene TRBV6-1 combines with J gene TRBJ1-1; D gene unclear. Per the germline V gene, CDR1 is MNHNS and CDR2 is SASEGT. Trimming removed 2 bases at V and 5 bases at J, with 15 bases between. The CDR3 length is 15 residues. CDR3: CASSERLERSTEAFF. The CDR3 region has the DNA TGTGCCAGCAGTGAAAGGCTCGAAAGGAGTACTGAAGCTTTCTTT.

This sequence joins TRBV7-2 and TRBJ2-5; D gene ambiguous. The CDR3 extends over 13 amino acids. Trimming left V 3 bases short and J 5 bases short, with 10 bases between. CDR1 and CDR2 (germline): SGHTA, FQGNSA. This CDR3 reads CASSFETGETQYF. For the CDR3, the DNA is TGTGCCAGCAGCTTCGAGACCGGGGAGACCCAGTACTTC.

The V and J genes are TRBV6-2 or TRBV6-3 and TRBJ1-5; 8 bases are a match to TRBD1. Trimming at V came to 4 bases and at J to 4 bases, leaving 3 bases not matched to a gene. CDR1 MNHEY and CDR2 SVGEGT come from the germline V gene. The CDR3 has 14 residues. The CDR3 sequence is CASSLGQENQPQHF. In nucleotides, the CDR3 is TGTGCCAGCAGTTTGGGACAGGAAAATCAGCCCCAGCATTTT.

This clonotype was picked up many times. CDR3 nucleotides: TGTGCCAGTAGTACCCTACCTGCCGGCGAGCAGTACTTC. Translated, it gives CASSTLPAGEQYF. The V and J genes are TRBV19 and TRBJ2-7; D remains unclear. This CDR3 spans 13 amino acids. Germline CDR1 reads LNHDA; CDR2 reads SQIVND (reference sequence). V lost 4 bases, J lost 6 bases, and 13 bases lay in between.

This clonotype was counted many times. This chain uses TRBV28 with TRBJ2-7; D gene unclear. Trimming pared 5 bases from V and 2 bases from J, leaving 10 bases between. Germline values: CDR1 MDHEN, CDR2 SYDVKM. The CDR3 covers 13 residues. CDR3 residues: CASSPRPAYEQYF. The CDR3 region has the DNA TGTGCCAGCAGTCCCCGCCCAGCCTACGAGCAGTACTTC.

The sample holds many counts of this clonotype. The chain uses TRBV19 and TRBJ1-5, with a weak D call TRBD1 (6 bases). Per germline, CDR1 LNHDA and CDR2 SQIVND (reference sequence). The CDR3 consists of 17 residues. Trimming cost V 7 bases and J 2 bases, with 21 bases left between them. The CDR3 DNA sequence: TGTGCCAGTACCCCGAGCGGGGGGCGCGTCGGCAATCAGCCCCAGCATTTT. Translated, it gives CASTPSGGRVGNQPQHF.

CDR3 in DNA: TGTGCCACCAGCAGGGCTCCTAGCGGGGGGCAAGAGACCCAGTACTTC. This translates into CATSRAPSGGQETQYF. The rearrangement joins TRBV15 to TRBJ2-5, with 11 bases fitting TRBD2. The CDR3 extends over 16 amino acids. The germline CDR1 and CDR2 sequences are LNHNV and YYDKDF (reference sequence). V trimming: 3 bases; J trimming: 2 bases; junction bases outside the gene matches: 5.